These T cell receptor beta chains were read from a single sample in a study of technical replicates of blood from a handful of donors. Some clones are missing from TCRdb's copy, which holds only in-frame ones; the method was immunoSEQ multiplex PCR. The sample holds approximately 75,000 clones, about 97% seen once. Material for sequencing was T cells isolated from PBMCs. These receptors all stem from a human donor in good health. CDR3s include the opening cysteine and the closing phenylalanine or tryptophan. D genes are given only for firm matches. Clone size, where shown, is once, few, many, or a class for clones that have expanded.

V gene,J gene,clone size,D gene,CDR3 protein,CDR3 DNA
TRBV30,TRBJ2-2,.,.,CAWIRAGANTGELFF,TGTGCCTGGATTCGCGCCGGGGCGAACACCGGGGAGCTGTTTTTT
TRBV18,TRBJ1-2,.,.,CASSPISWTSRDYGYTF,TGTGCCAGCTCACCTATCTCTTGGACATCTCGGGACTATGGCTACACCTTC
TRBV28,TRBJ2-7,.,TRBD1,CASSIPRQGFSYEQYF,TGTGCCAGCAGCATACCTCGACAGGGGTTCTCCTACGAGCAGTACTTC
TRBV10-1,TRBJ2-3,.,.,CASSDRVVDTQYF,TGCGCCAGCAGTGACAGGGTGGTGGATACGCAGTATTTT
TRBV5-4,TRBJ2-2,.,TRBD2,CASSFSGLATGELFF,TGTGCCAGCAGCTTTTCAGGACTAGCGACCGGGGAGCTGTTTTTT
TRBV9,TRBJ1-2,.,TRBD1,CASSARAGQSGTGGGYTF,TGTGCCAGCAGCGCGCGGGCCGGTCAATCCGGGACAGGGGGTGGCTACACCTTC
TRBV30,TRBJ1-1,.,.,CAWGSGANTEAFF,TGTGCCTGGGGTTCGGGAGCGAACACTGAAGCTTTCTTT
TRBV5-1,TRBJ2-4,.,TRBD2,CASTNGEGRNIQYF,TGCGCCAGCACCAATGGGGAGGGAAGGAACATTCAGTACTTC
TRBV7-2,TRBJ1-2,.,TRBD1,CASSLLSWDRDSYTF,TGTGCCAGCAGCTTACTCAGCTGGGACAGGGATAGCTACACCTTC
TRBV4-1,TRBJ2-2,.,.,CASSQILLAGELFF,TGCGCCAGCAGCCAGATTTTATTAGCCGGGGAGCTGTTTTTT
TRBV4-2,TRBJ1-1,.,TRBD1,CASSQGTGTVNTEAFF,TGTGCCAGCAGCCAAGGGACCGGGACAGTGAACACTGAAGCTTTCTTT
TRBV21-1,TRBJ2-7,.,.,CASSNPLYEQYF,TGTGCCAGCAGCAACCCCCTCTACGAGCAGTACTTC
TRBV5-6,TRBJ1-2,.,TRBD1,CASSLARGRNYGYTF,TGTGCCAGCAGCTTGGCCAGGGGGAGGAACTATGGCTACACCTTC
TRBV2,TRBJ1-1,.,.,CASSEALPGDTEAFF,TGTGCCAGCAGTGAAGCGCTTCCCGGGGACACTGAAGCTTTCTTT
TRBV10-1,TRBJ1-2,.,TRBD1,CASSGAGGPTPYGYTF,TGCGCCAGCAGTGGGGCAGGGGGCCCTACTCCCTATGGCTACACCTTC
TRBV6-5,TRBJ1-2,.,.,CASSLTVLSDYGYTF,TGTGCCAGCAGTCTAACAGTGCTTTCTGACTATGGCTACACCTTC
TRBV20-1,TRBJ1-1,.,.,CSAGGNTEAFF,TGCAGTGCGGGGGGGAACACTGAAGCTTTCTTT
TRBV6-4,TRBJ2-4,.,.,CASGESPGVKNIQYF,TGTGCCAGCGGAGAGAGTCCAGGGGTCAAAAACATTCAGTACTTC
TRBV5-1,TRBJ1-2,.,.,CASSLGQGIGGYTF,TGCGCCAGCAGCTTGGGGCAGGGTATAGGTGGCTACACCTTC
TRBV6-5,TRBJ1-2,.,.,CASGLAGPYGYTF,TGTGCCTCAGGCCTGGCAGGGCCCTATGGCTACACCTTC
TRBV9,TRBJ2-1,.,TRBD2,CASSGSGTSYYNEQFF,TGTGCCAGCAGCGGGTCCGGGACTAGCTACTACAATGAGCAGTTCTTC
TRBV29-1,TRBJ2-3,.,TRBD1,CSVESNARGPDTQYF,TGCAGCGTTGAATCAAATGCCAGGGGGCCTGATACGCAGTATTTT
TRBV6-1,TRBJ1-6,.,.,CASSEWGGRYSPLHF,TGTGCCAGCAGTGAATGGGGGGGGCGTTATTCACCCCTCCACTTT
TRBV5-5,TRBJ1-5,.,.,CASSLVPDNQPQHF,TGTGCCAGCAGCTTGGTACCAGATAATCAGCCCCAGCATTTT
TRBV4-1,TRBJ1-4,once,.,CASSHPEGATNEKLFF,TGCGCCAGCAGCCACCCCGAGGGGGCAACTAATGAAAAACTGTTTTTT
TRBV13,TRBJ2-1,.,TRBD2,CASSLSLQASGVFWDEQFF,TGTGCCAGCAGCTTAAGTTTACAGGCTAGCGGGGTCTTTTGGGATGAGCAGTTCTTC
TRBV9,TRBJ2-7,.,TRBD1,CASSGSTGGGYEQYF,TGTGCCAGCAGCGGATCCACAGGGGGCGGCTACGAGCAGTACTTC
TRBV5-1,TRBJ2-7,.,.,CASSYRPVGGDEQYF,TGCGCCAGCAGCTACCGACCCGTTGGAGGCGACGAGCAGTACTTC
TRBV27,TRBJ2-7,.,.,CASSFSPRNEQYF,TGTGCCAGCAGTTTCAGTCCTCGAAACGAGCAGTACTTC
TRBV27,TRBJ2-1,.,TRBD2,CASSATPGLAGGGEQFF,TGTGCCAGCAGTGCTACTCCGGGACTAGCGGGAGGTGGTGAGCAGTTCTTC
TRBV5-4,TRBJ2-7,.,.,CASSPRDSKYEQYF,TGTGCCAGCAGCCCACGGGACTCCAAGTACGAGCAGTACTTC
TRBV30,TRBJ1-1,.,.,CAWTGVTEAFF,TGTGCCTGGACAGGGGTTACTGAAGCTTTCTTT
TRBV2,TRBJ1-2,once,TRBD1,CASGQAANYGYTF,TGTGCCAGCGGACAGGCCGCTAACTATGGCTACACCTTC
TRBV11-2,TRBJ2-7,.,TRBD1,CASRPPGQSSYEQYF,TGTGCCAGCAGGCCTCCGGGACAGAGCTCCTACGAGCAGTACTTC
TRBV28,TRBJ1-2,.,.,CASSLQAGTLGGYTF,TGTGCCAGCAGTTTGCAAGCCGGGACTTTAGGTGGCTACACCTTC
TRBV5-6,TRBJ2-7,.,TRBD2,CASSLRWGGYYSYEQYF,TGTGCCAGCAGCTTGCGGTGGGGGGGTTATTACTCCTACGAGCAGTACTTC
TRBV6-1,TRBJ2-7,.,TRBD1,CASSLQGSTYEQYF,TGTGCCAGCAGTTTACAGGGGTCTACCTACGAGCAGTACTTC
TRBV5-1,TRBJ1-1,.,.,CASSLGGAGPMNTEAFF,TGCGCCAGCAGCTTAGGAGGGGCAGGACCCATGAACACTGAAGCTTTCTTT
TRBV7-9,TRBJ2-5,once,.,CASSFNNLQETQYF,TGTGCCAGCAGCTTTAATAATCTCCAAGAGACCCAGTACTTC
TRBV6-5,TRBJ1-2,.,.,CASSYWGDGYTF,TGTGCCAGCAGTTACTGGGGAGATGGCTACACCTTC
TRBV27,TRBJ2-7,.,.,CASSLSSYYYEQYF,TGTGCCAGCAGTTTATCCTCGTACTACTACGAGCAGTACTTC
TRBV7-9,TRBJ2-5,.,.,CATGQGGETQYF,TGTGCCACTGGCCAGGGAGGCGAGACCCAGTACTTC
TRBV10-2,TRBJ2-7,.,TRBD2,CASSEPGLAVSSYEQYF,TGCGCCAGCAGTGAACCGGGACTAGCGGTTAGCTCCTACGAGCAGTACTTC
TRBV10-3,TRBJ2-3,.,TRBD1,CATNRGEDTQYF,TGTGCCACGAACAGGGGAGAGGATACGCAGTATTTT
TRBV30,TRBJ2-7,.,.,CAWSLSYEQYF,TGTGCCTGGAGTCTCTCCTACGAGCAGTACTTC
TRBV11-2,TRBJ2-1,.,.,CASSFYTRQVEQFF,TGTGCCAGCAGCTTTTACACTCGACAGGTTGAGCAGTTCTTC
TRBV6-1,TRBJ1-4,.,.,CASSGGWEKLFF,TGTGCCAGTTCAGGAGGTTGGGAAAAACTGTTTTTT
TRBV28,TRBJ1-2,.,.,CASSITNRVDGYTF,TGTGCCAGCAGTATCACGAACAGGGTCGATGGCTACACCTTC
TRBV6-5,TRBJ2-7,.,TRBD1,CASSFGQGGYEQYF,TGTGCCAGCAGTTTTGGACAGGGTGGGTACGAGCAGTACTTC
TRBV6-5,TRBJ2-2,.,.,CASSPGTANTGELFF,TGTGCCAGCAGTCCCGGGACTGCGAACACCGGGGAGCTGTTTTTT
TRBV2,TRBJ2-1,once,TRBD2,CASSPGLAYGYNEQFF,TGTGCCAGCAGTCCGGGACTAGCTTACGGATACAATGAGCAGTTCTTC
TRBV5-1,TRBJ1-1,.,.,CASSLLAMNTEAFF,TGCGCCAGCAGCCTATTAGCCATGAACACTGAAGCTTTCTTT
TRBV25-1,TRBJ1-3,.,TRBD1,CASSSRGSSGNTIYF,TGTGCCAGCAGCTCCAGGGGGAGCTCTGGAAACACCATATATTTT
TRBV5-1,TRBJ1-2,.,TRBD1,CASSLEYLQGAVGYTF,TGCGCCAGCAGCTTAGAGTACCTACAGGGGGCGGTCGGCTACACCTTC
TRBV6-5,TRBJ2-7,.,TRBD2,CASSYSGSGSSYEQYF,TGTGCCAGCAGTTACTCGGGTAGCGGGAGCTCCTACGAGCAGTACTTC